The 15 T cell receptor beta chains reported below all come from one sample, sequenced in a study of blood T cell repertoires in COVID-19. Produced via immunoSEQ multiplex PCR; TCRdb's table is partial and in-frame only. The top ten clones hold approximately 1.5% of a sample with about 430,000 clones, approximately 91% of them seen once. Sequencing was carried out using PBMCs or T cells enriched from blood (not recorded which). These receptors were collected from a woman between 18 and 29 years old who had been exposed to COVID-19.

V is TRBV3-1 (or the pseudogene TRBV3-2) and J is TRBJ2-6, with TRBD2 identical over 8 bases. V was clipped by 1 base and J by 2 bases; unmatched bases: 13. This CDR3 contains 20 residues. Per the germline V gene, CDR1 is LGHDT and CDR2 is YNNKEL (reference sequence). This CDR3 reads CASSQVWRGGRRTGANVLTF. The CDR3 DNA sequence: TGTGCCAGCAGCCAAGTGTGGCGAGGCGGGAGGCGCACTGGGGCCAACGTCCTGACTTTC.

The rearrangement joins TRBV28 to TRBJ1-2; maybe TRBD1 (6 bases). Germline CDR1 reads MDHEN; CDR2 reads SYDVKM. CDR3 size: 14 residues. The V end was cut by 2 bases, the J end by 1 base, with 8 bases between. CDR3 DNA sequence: TGTGCCAGCAGTTTAGGACAGCTTAACTATGGCTACACCTTC. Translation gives CASSLGQLNYGYTF.

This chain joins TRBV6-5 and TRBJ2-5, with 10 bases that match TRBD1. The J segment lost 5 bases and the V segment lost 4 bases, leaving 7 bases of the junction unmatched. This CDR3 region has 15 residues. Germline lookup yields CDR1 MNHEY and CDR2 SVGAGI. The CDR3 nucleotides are TGTGCCAGCAGTTCGAGGACAGGGGGGTTGGAGACCCAGTACTTC. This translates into CASSSRTGGLETQYF.

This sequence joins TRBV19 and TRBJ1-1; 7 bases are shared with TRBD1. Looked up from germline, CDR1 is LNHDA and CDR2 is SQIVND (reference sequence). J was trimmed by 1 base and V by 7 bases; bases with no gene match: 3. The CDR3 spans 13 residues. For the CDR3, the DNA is TGTGCCAGTACCAGACAGGGGAACACTGAAGCTTTCTTT. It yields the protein CASTRQGNTEAFF.

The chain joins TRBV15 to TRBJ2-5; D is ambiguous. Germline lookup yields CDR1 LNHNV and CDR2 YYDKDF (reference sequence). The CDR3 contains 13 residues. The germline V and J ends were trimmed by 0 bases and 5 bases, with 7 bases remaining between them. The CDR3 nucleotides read TGTGCCACCAGCAGAGATGCAGTGGAGACCCAGTACTTC. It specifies CATSRDAVETQYF.

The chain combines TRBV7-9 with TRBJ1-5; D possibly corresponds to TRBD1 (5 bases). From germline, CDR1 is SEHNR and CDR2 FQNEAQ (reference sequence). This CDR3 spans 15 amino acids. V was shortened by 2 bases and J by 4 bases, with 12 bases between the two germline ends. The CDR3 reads CASSLSGPGNQPQHF. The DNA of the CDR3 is TGTGCCAGCAGCTTATCTGGGCCAGGGAATCAGCCCCAGCATTTT.

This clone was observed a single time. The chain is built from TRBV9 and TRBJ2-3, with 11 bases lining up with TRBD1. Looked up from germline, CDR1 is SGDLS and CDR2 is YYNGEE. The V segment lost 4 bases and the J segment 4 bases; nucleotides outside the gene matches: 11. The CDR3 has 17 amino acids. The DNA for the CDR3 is TGTGCCAGCAGCCCGTATGGGGGACAGGGGGACTCAGATACGCAGTATTTT. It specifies CASSPYGGQGDSDTQYF.

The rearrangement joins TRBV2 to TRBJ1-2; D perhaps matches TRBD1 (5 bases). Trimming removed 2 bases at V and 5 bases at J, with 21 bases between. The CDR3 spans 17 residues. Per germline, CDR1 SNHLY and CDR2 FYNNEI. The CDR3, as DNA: TGTGCCAGCAGTGAATGGGGCGACGGCCCGCCAGGGTATGGCTACACCTTC. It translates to CASSEWGDGPPGYGYTF.

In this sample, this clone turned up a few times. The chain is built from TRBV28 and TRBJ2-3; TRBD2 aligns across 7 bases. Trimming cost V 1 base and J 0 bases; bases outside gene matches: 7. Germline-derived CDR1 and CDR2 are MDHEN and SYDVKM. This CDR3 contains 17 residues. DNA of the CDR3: TGTGCCAGCAGTTTATTCTCAGCGGGGACTAGCACAGATACGCAGTATTTT. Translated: CASSLFSAGTSTDTQYF.

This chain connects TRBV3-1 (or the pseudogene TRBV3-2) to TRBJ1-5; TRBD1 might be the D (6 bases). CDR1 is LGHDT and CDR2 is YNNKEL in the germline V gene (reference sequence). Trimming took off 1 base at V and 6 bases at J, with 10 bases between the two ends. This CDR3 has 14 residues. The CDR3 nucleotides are TGTGCCAGCAGCCAAGCGAGGGGGGGTCAGCCCCAGCATTTT. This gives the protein CASSQARGGQPQHF.

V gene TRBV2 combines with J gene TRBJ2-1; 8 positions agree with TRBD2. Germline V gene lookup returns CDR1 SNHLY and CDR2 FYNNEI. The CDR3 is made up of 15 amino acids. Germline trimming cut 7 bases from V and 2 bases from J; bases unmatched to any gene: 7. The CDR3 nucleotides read TGTGCCAGCAAACCCACGGGAGGGGCCTACAATGAGCAGTTCTTC. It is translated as CASKPTGGAYNEQFF.

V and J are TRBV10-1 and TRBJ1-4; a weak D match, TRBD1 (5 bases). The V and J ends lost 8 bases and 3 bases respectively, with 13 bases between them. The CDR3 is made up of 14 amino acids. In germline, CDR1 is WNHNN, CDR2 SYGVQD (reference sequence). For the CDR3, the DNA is TGCGCCAGCGGGGGGGTACGGCCTAATGAAAAACTGTTTTTT. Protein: CASGGVRPNEKLFF.

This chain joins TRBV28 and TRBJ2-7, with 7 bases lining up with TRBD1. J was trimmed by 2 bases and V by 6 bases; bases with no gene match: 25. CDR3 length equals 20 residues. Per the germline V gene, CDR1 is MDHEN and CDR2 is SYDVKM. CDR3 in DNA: TGTGCCAGCAGCGGCCTGGGGGACCTTAAAAGTCACAGGGGCACCTACGAGCAGTACTTC. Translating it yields CASSGLGDLKSHRGTYEQYF.

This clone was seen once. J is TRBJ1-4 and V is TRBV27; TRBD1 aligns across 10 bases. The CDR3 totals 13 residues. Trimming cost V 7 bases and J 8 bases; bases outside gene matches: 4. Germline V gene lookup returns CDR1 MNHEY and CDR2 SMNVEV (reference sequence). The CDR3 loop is CASKDRGREKLFF. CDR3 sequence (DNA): TGTGCCAGCAAAGACAGGGGGCGCGAAAAACTGTTTTTT.

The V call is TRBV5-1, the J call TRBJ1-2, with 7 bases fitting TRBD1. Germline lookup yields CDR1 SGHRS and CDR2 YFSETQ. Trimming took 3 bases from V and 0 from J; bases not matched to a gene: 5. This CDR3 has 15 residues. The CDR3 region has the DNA TGCGCCAGCAGCTCCGGGGGACAGACTAACTATGGCTACACCTTC. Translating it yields CASSSGGQTNYGYTF.